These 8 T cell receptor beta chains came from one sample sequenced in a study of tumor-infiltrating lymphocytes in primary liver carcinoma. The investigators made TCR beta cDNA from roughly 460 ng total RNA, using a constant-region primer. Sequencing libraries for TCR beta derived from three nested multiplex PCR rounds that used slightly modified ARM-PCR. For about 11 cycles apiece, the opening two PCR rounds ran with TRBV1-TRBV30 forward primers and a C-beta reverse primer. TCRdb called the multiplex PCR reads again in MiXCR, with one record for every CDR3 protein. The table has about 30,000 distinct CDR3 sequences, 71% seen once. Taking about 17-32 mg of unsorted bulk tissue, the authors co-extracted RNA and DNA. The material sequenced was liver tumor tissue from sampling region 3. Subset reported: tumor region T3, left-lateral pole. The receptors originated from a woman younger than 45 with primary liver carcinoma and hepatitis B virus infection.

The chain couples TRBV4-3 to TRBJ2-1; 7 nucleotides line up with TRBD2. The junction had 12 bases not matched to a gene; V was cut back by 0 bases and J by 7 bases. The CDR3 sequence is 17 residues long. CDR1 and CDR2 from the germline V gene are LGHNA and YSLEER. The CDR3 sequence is CASSQDLRLAGVNEQFF. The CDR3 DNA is TGCGCCAGCAGCCAAGATCTGAGACTAGCAGGAGTTAATGAGCAGTTCTTC.

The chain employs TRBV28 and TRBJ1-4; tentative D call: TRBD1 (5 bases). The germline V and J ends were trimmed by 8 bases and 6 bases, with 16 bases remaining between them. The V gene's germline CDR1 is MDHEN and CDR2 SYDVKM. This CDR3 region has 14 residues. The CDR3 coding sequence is TGTGCCAGCGGTTATCAGGGCGGGTATGAAAAACTGTTTTTT. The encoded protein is CASGYQGGYEKLFF.

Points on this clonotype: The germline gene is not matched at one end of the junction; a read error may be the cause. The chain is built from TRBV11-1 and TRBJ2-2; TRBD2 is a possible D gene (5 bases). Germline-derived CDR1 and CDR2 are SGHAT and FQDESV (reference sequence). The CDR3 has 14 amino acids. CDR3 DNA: TGTGCCAGGAGACCGAGTCTTGACACCGGGAAGCTTTTTTTT. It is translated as CARRPSLDTGKLFF.

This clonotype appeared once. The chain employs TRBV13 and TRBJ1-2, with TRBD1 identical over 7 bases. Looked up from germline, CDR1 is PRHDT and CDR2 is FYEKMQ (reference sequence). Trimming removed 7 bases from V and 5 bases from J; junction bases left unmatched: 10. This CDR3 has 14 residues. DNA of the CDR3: TGTGCCAGCACCTCGACGACAGGGAGATATGGCTACACCTTC. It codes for CASTSTTGRYGYTF.

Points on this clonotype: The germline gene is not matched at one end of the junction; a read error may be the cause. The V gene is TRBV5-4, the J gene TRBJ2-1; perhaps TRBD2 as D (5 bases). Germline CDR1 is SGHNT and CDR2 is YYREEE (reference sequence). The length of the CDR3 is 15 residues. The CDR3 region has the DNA TGTACCAGCAGCGCCCTAGCAGGAGAGGTCAATGAGCAATTCTTC. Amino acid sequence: CTSSALAGEVNEQFF.

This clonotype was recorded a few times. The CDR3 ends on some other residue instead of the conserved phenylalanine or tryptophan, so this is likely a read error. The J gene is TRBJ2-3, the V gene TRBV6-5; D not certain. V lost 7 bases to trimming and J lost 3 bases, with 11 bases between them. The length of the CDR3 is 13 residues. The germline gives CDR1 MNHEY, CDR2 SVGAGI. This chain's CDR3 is CASNPDLTDTQYL. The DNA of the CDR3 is TGTGCCAGCAACCCTGACTTAACAGATACGCAGTATTTG.

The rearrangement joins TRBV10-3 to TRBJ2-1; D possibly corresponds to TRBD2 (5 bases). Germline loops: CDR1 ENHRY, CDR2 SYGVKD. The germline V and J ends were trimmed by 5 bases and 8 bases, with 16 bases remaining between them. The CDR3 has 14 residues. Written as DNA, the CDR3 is TGTGCCATCAGTCCCACGACTACCCAGGATGAGCAGTTCTTC. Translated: CAISPTTTQDEQFF.

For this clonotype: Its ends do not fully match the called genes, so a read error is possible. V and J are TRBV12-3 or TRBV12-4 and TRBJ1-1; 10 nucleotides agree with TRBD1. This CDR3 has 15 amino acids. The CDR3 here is CACILVTGGWTEVFF. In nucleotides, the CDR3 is TGTGCCTGCATTTTAGTGACAGGGGGCTGGACTGAAGTTTTCTTT.